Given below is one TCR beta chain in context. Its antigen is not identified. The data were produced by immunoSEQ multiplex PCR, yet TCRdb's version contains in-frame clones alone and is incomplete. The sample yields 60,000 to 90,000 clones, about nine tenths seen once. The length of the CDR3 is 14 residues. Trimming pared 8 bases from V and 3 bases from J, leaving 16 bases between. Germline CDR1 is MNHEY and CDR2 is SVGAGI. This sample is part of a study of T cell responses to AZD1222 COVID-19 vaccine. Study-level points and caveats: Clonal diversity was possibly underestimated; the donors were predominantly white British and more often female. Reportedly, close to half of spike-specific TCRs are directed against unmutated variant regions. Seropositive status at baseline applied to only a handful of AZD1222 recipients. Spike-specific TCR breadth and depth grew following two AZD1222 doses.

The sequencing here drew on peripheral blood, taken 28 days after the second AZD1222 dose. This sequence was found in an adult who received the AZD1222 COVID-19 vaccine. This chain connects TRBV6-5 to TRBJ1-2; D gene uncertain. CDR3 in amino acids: CASRRIVEDYGYTF. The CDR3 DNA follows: TGTGCCAGCCGCCGCATAGTCGAAGACTATGGCTACACCTTC.